The 32 T cell receptor beta chains below were found in one sample sequenced in a study of T-cell memory formation after mild COVID-19. TCRdb called the 5' RACE reads again in MiXCR, with one record for every CDR3 protein. The table lists about 350,000 distinct CDR3 sequences, 13% to 15% of them singletons. Material: PBMCs or a T cell subset sorted from them (not recorded which). The receptors stem from a man in his late teens or twenties who had mild COVID-19 (a few samples of this study predate the infection). Cell type and time point are not known.

This clonotype came up a few times. The rearrangement links TRBV9 to TRBJ2-3; no definite D call. V lost 4 bases to trimming and J lost 1 base, with 7 bases between them. Germline V gene sequence: CDR1 SGDLS, CDR2 YYNGEE. This CDR3 spans 13 amino acids. CDR3 sequence (DNA): TGTGCCAGCAGCCATACAGGCACAGATACGCAGTATTTT. This codes for CASSHTGTDTQYF. Full variable domain (remainder filled in from reference TRBV9 and TRBJ2-3): DSGVTQTPKHLITATGQRVTLRCSPRSGDLSVYWYQQSLDQGLQFLIQYYNGEERAKGNILERFSAQQFPDLHSELNLSSLELGDSALYFCASSHTGTDTQYFGPGTRLTVL.

The table lists this clonotype with a few counts. The CDR3 here is CASSLGLENSPLHF. The CDR3, as DNA: TGTGCCAGCAGTTTGGGCCTAGAGAATTCACCCCTCCACTTT. The chain recombines TRBV12-3 or TRBV12-4 with TRBJ1-6; D gene uncertain. The CDR3 runs 14 residues. Trimming took 3 bases from V and 7 from J, leaving 10 bases between them.

V is TRBV4-2 and J is TRBJ1-2, with D possibly matching TRBD1 (5 bases). With 0 bases removed from V and 8 bases from J, the gap between germline ends came to 16 bases. CDR3 size: 15 residues. The V gene's germline CDR1 is LGHNA and CDR2 YNFKEQ. For the CDR3, the DNA is TGTGCCAGCAGCCAAGACCCACGGGGGTATGAAGGCTACACCTTC. Translated, it gives CASSQDPRGYEGYTF.

In this sample, this clonotype turned up many times. J is TRBJ2-7 and V is TRBV12-3 or TRBV12-4; D ambiguous. The CDR3 has 14 amino acids. V was shortened by 3 bases and J by 3 bases, with 12 bases between the two germline ends. CDR3 DNA: TGTGCCAGCAGTTTCGGGCAGCAGAGCTACGAGCAGTACTTC. This gives the protein CASSFGQQSYEQYF.

This clonotype was counted between two and nine times. The chain recombines TRBV4-1 with TRBJ2-3, with D unclear. Trimming removed 5 bases at V and 7 bases at J, with 16 bases between. The CDR3 spans 14 residues. CDR1 and CDR2 (germline): MGHRA, YSYEKL. This chain's CDR3 is CASSSRGATNTQYF. CDR3 DNA sequence: TGCGCCAGCAGCTCCAGAGGAGCTACGAATACGCAGTATTTT.

The rearrangement links TRBV24-1 to TRBJ2-2; no reliable D call. V was cut by 9 bases and J by 4 bases, with 14 bases left in between. Germline-derived CDR1 and CDR2 are KGHDR and SFDVKD. The CDR3 spans 14 residues. CDR3 residues: CATSTDLGTGELFF. For the CDR3, the DNA is TGTGCCACCTCGACGGACCTTGGCACCGGGGAGCTGTTTTTT.

This clonotype was recorded at least ten times. V is TRBV12-3 or TRBV12-4 and J is TRBJ2-7; TRBD1 or TRBD2 may be the D gene (5 bases each). V lost 5 bases, J lost 6 bases, and 17 bases lay in between. This CDR3 has 14 amino acids. The CDR3, as DNA: TGTGCCAGCAGTCCAGAACCCGGGACCCGCGAGCAGTACTTC. Amino acid sequence: CASSPEPGTREQYF.

This chain joins TRBV7-3 and TRBJ2-3, with 9 nucleotides matching TRBD2. Germline V gene lookup returns CDR1 SGHTA and CDR2 FQGTGA. The V and J ends lost 4 bases and 2 bases, in that order; junction bases with no gene match: 4. The CDR3 contains 15 residues. The DNA for the CDR3 is TGTGCCAGCAGCTCCGCTAGCGGGATCACAGATACGCAGTATTTT. Protein product: CASSSASGITDTQYF.

As regards this clonotype: Its ends do not fully match the called genes, so a read error is possible. The chain is built from TRBV5-1 and TRBJ1-6; tentative D call: TRBD1 (6 bases). This CDR3 has 14 amino acids. CDR1 and CDR2 (germline): SGHRS, YFSETQ. The CDR3 is CASSRGEIYSPIHF. The DNA for the CDR3 is TGCGCCAGCAGTAGGGGGGAGATCTATTCACCCATCCACTTT.

In this sample, this clonotype turned up a few times. The chain uses TRBV5-1 and TRBJ1-2; D might be TRBD1 (6 bases). CDR1 SGHRS and CDR2 YFSETQ come from the germline V gene. This CDR3 has 14 amino acids. The V and J ends lost 4 bases and 8 bases respectively, with 18 bases between them. The chain's CDR3 is CASSERLRTDGYTF. The CDR3 DNA reads TGCGCCAGCAGCGAACGATTAAGGACAGACGGCTACACCTTC.

This clonotype was counted between two and nine times. The CDR3 nucleotides are TGTGCCAGCAGTGAACACTTGAACACTGAAGCTTTCTTT. As protein: CASSEHLNTEAFF. The rearrangement links TRBV6-1 to TRBJ1-1; no clear D gene. V lost 2 bases to trimming and J lost 0 bases, with 4 bases between them. Germline V gives CDR1 MNHNS, CDR2 SASEGT. CDR3 length equals 13 residues.

The chain combines TRBV19 with TRBJ1-2; tentative D call: TRBD1 (6 bases). The length of the CDR3 is 15 residues. V lost 6 bases to trimming and J lost 4 bases, with 18 bases between them. Germline V gives CDR1 LNHDA, CDR2 SQIVND (reference sequence). The CDR3 DNA follows: TGTGCCAGTAGCACGACAGGCTTCGGCGCCTATGGCTACACCTTC. The encoded protein is CASSTTGFGAYGYTF.

The V call is TRBV7-9, the J call TRBJ2-2; 7 bases match TRBD1. This CDR3 contains 13 residues. V lost 11 bases and J lost 4; bases outside the gene matches: 7. In germline, CDR1 is SEHNR, CDR2 FQNEAQ (reference sequence). The DNA for the CDR3 is TGTGCCGAAGAGGGGGCCGGCACCGGGGAGCTGTTTTTT. Protein product: CAEEGAGTGELFF.

J is TRBJ2-5 and V is TRBV3-1, with 14 bases aligning to TRBD2. Germline V CDR1 and CDR2: LGHDT, YNNKEL (reference sequence). V lost 4 bases to trimming and J lost 6 bases; unmatched junction nucleotides: 4. This CDR3 has 15 amino acids. For the CDR3, the DNA is TGTGCCAGCAGCCTTGGGACTAGCGGGGGAAAGACCCAGTACTTC. Translating it yields CASSLGTSGGKTQYF.

The chain employs TRBV3-1 and TRBJ1-4, with D maybe TRBD1 (5 bases). V was clipped by 4 bases and J by 7 bases, with 13 bases between them. The CDR3 runs 14 residues. Germline V gene lookup returns CDR1 LGHDT and CDR2 YNNKEL (reference sequence). The CDR3 coding sequence is TGTGCCAGCAGCCCCGGGACCTGGGGTGAAAAACTGTTTTTT. Translated, it gives CASSPGTWGEKLFF. Together with reference TRBV3-1 and TRBJ1-4, the CDR3 gives the full variable domain: DTAVSQTPKYLVTQMGNDKSIKCEQNLGHDTMYWYKQDSKKFLKIMFSYNNKELIINETVPNRFSPKSPDKAHLNLHINSLELGDSAVYFCASSPGTWGEKLFFGSGTQLSVL.

This chain connects TRBV7-2 to TRBJ1-1; the D gene is possibly TRBD1 (6 bases). CDR3 length equals 16 residues. Germline CDR1 reads SGHTA; CDR2 reads FQGNSA. V dropped 6 bases and J dropped 10 bases, with 27 bases sitting between them. The CDR3 protein is CASRMGGGRINGVAFF. In DNA, the CDR3 is TGTGCCAGCAGGATGGGTGGGGGGCGCATTAATGGTGTAGCTTTCTTT.

The chain employs TRBV6-5 and TRBJ2-2, with a tentative D call TRBD2 (7 bases). V gave up 0 bases and J gave up 0 bases, with 14 bases separating them. The CDR3 sequence is 18 residues long. Germline loops: CDR1 MNHEY, CDR2 SVGAGI. The CDR3, as DNA: TGTGCCAGCAGTTACTCGAGGGGGGGCGTCCCGAACACCGGGGAGCTGTTTTTT. This codes for CASSYSRGGVPNTGELFF.

This clonotype was detected a few times. The V call is TRBV9, the J call TRBJ1-5; D not certain. V dropped 7 bases and J dropped 0 bases, with 11 bases sitting between them. The CDR3 spans 14 residues. Germline V gene data show CDR1 as SGDLS and CDR2 as YYNGEE. The CDR3 spells CASGWSDSNQPQHF. The CDR3 DNA sequence: TGTGCCAGCGGCTGGAGCGATAGCAATCAGCCCCAGCATTTT.

This clonotype has only a few counts. The chain links TRBV20-1 to TRBJ1-3; D is unclear. Deletions cut 0 bases from V and 4 bases from J, with 16 bases between. This CDR3 spans 16 amino acids. The V gene's germline CDR1 is DFQATT and CDR2 SNEGSKA (reference sequence). The DNA of the CDR3 is TGCAGTGCTAGAGATTGGAGGTTCGAGTCCGGAAACACCATATATTTT. It yields the protein CSARDWRFESGNTIYF.

The chain has TRBV5-6 and TRBJ2-1, with 11 bases aligning to TRBD2. With 10 bases clipped from V and 0 bases from J, the junction kept 9 bases outside the gene matches. The germline V gene encodes CDR1 SGHDT and CDR2 YYEEEE. The CDR3 is made up of 16 amino acids. In nucleotides, the CDR3 is TGTGCCGGAACTAGCGGGGGCCCTTTCTCCTACAATGAGCAGTTCTTC. This sequence encodes CAGTSGGPFSYNEQFF.

This chain joins TRBV18 and TRBJ2-3; TRBD1 is a possible D gene (5 bases). Looked up from germline, CDR1 is KGHSH and CDR2 is LQKENI. Trimming left V 3 bases short and J 3 bases short, with 13 bases between. CDR3 length: 15 amino acids. The CDR3 protein is CASSPTRVGTDTQYF. CDR3 DNA sequence: TGTGCCAGCTCACCGACCAGGGTGGGTACAGATACGCAGTATTTT.

In regard to this clonotype: The conserved phenylalanine or tryptophan normally closing the CDR3 is absent here, so this likely arose from a read error. The V and J genes are TRBV5-5 and TRBJ1-2, with D possibly matching TRBD1 (5 bases). The CDR3 totals 14 residues. V lost 4 bases to trimming and J lost 4 bases, with 14 bases between them. CDR1 is SGHKS and CDR2 is YYEKEE in the germline V gene (reference sequence). DNA of the CDR3: TGTGCCAGCAGCCTGACGGGGCTCGGCTATGGCTACACCTTG. This translates into CASSLTGLGYGYTL.

In this sample, this clonotype turned up a few times. The V gene is TRBV2, the J gene TRBJ2-5; either TRBD1 or TRBD2 may fit D (5 bases each). The CDR3 has 14 amino acids. Germline CDR1 and CDR2: SNHLY and FYNNEI. V was trimmed by 9 bases and J by 5 bases, leaving 19 bases between them. DNA of the CDR3: TGTGCCAGTCCGTCCCGGGGCCCCAGGGAGACCCAGTACTTC. Translating it yields CASPSRGPRETQYF. The complete variable domain, with remaining parts taken from reference TRBV2 and TRBJ2-5, reads EPEVTQTPSHQVTQMGQEVILRCVPISNHLYFYWYRQILGQKVEFLVSFYNNEISEKSEIFDDQFSVERPDGSNFTLKIRSTKLEDSAMYFCASPSRGPRETQYFGPGTRLLVL.

This clonotype was counted only a few times. The rearrangement links TRBV19 to TRBJ2-7, with D hard to call. Germline CDR1 is LNHDA and CDR2 is SQIVND (reference sequence). V lost 0 bases to trimming and J lost 0 bases, with 3 bases between them. The CDR3 is 13 amino acids. The CDR3 reads CASSIEASYEQYF. In DNA form, the CDR3 reads TGTGCCAGTAGTATAGAGGCCTCCTACGAGCAGTACTTC.

This chain joins TRBV3-1 and TRBJ1-6; D might be TRBD1 (5 bases). Trimming removed 4 bases at V and 10 bases at J, with 11 bases between. The CDR3 is 13 amino acids. CDR1 is LGHDT and CDR2 is YNNKEL in the germline V gene (reference sequence). CDR3 sequence (DNA): TGTGCCAGCAGCCTGACAGTTGGATCACCCCTCCACTTT. Translation: CASSLTVGSPLHF.

This clonotype was counted a few times. The chain employs TRBV5-1 and TRBJ2-3, with TRBD2 matching over 12 bases. The CDR3 covers 19 residues. V was clipped by 4 bases and J by 0 bases; unmatched bases: 12. Looked up from germline, CDR1 is SGHRS and CDR2 is YFSETQ. CDR3 DNA sequence: TGCGCCAGCAGCGCAGGAAGAACTAGCGGGGGGTATAGCACAGATACGCAGTATTTT. It encodes CASSAGRTSGGYSTDTQYF.

The V gene is TRBV12-3 or TRBV12-4, the J gene TRBJ1-2, with 9 bases that match TRBD1. The ends lost 0 bases at V and 11 bases at J; junction bases unmatched: 10. The CDR3 extends over 15 amino acids. The CDR3 is CASSLAVGGTGSYTF. Here the CDR3 DNA reads TGTGCCAGCAGTTTAGCGGTAGGAGGGACAGGGTCTTACACCTTC.

The rearrangement links TRBV7-9 to TRBJ2-1; TRBD1 aligns across 8 bases. Per the germline V gene, CDR1 is SEHNR and CDR2 is FQNEAQ (reference sequence). This CDR3 comprises 15 residues. V lost 3 bases, J lost 7 bases, and 8 bases stayed unmatched. CDR3: CASSLYRDRSNEQFF. CDR3 nucleotide sequence: TGTGCCAGCAGCTTGTACCGGGACAGGAGTAATGAGCAGTTCTTC.

This clonotype was found a few times. The rearrangement joins TRBV7-2 to TRBJ1-2; D is possibly TRBD1 (5 bases). CDR3 length: 14 residues. The germline CDR1 and CDR2 sequences are SGHTA and FQGNSA. Trimming took off 1 base at V and 1 base at J, with 7 bases between the two ends. CDR3 residues: CASSLEGLNYGYTF. Here the CDR3 DNA reads TGTGCCAGCAGCTTAGAGGGACTTAACTATGGCTACACCTTC.

V usage is TRBV7-2 and J usage is TRBJ2-1; D possibly uses TRBD1 or TRBD2 (5 bases each). Trimming took off 5 bases at V and 7 bases at J, with 15 bases between the two ends. Germline assignment: CDR1 SGHTA and CDR2 FQGNSA. The CDR3 is 14 residues long. CDR3 loop: CASSRGELLNEQFF. For the CDR3, the DNA is TGTGCCAGCAGCCGAGGGGAGCTCTTGAATGAGCAGTTCTTC.

This clonotype was detected only a few times. V is TRBV7-2 and J is TRBJ2-5; TRBD1 matches 7 bases. V gave up 2 bases and J gave up 3 bases; unmatched junction bases: 9. Looked up from germline, CDR1 is SGHTA and CDR2 is FQGNSA. The CDR3 runs to 16 residues. The CDR3 here is CASSLSIQQGKETQYF. As DNA, the CDR3 is TGTGCCAGCAGCTTATCTATTCAACAGGGGAAAGAGACCCAGTACTTC.

This clonotype has a handful of counts. This sequence joins TRBV12-3 or TRBV12-4 and TRBJ1-4; the match to TRBD1 covers 8 bases. V shed 8 bases and J 7 bases; nucleotides not matched to a gene: 6. This CDR3 has 13 residues. The CDR3 region is CASGQGAVEKLFF. The CDR3 DNA follows: TGTGCCAGCGGACAGGGTGCGGTTGAAAAACTGTTTTTT.